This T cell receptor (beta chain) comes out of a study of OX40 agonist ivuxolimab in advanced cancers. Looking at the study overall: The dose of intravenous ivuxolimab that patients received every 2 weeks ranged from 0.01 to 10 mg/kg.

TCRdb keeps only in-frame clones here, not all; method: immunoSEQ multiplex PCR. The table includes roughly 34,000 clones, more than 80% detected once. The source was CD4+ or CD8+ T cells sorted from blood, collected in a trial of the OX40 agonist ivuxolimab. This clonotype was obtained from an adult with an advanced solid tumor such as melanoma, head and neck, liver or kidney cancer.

CDR3: CASMGTTPGELFF. CDR3 sequence (DNA): TGTGCCAGCATGGGGACTACTCCCGGGGAGCTGTTTTTT. The chain uses TRBV2 and TRBJ2-2; 7 nucleotides match TRBD2. V lost 7 bases, J lost 6 bases, and 5 bases stayed unmatched. The CDR3 extends over 13 amino acids. Germline CDR1 SNHLY, CDR2 FYNNEI.